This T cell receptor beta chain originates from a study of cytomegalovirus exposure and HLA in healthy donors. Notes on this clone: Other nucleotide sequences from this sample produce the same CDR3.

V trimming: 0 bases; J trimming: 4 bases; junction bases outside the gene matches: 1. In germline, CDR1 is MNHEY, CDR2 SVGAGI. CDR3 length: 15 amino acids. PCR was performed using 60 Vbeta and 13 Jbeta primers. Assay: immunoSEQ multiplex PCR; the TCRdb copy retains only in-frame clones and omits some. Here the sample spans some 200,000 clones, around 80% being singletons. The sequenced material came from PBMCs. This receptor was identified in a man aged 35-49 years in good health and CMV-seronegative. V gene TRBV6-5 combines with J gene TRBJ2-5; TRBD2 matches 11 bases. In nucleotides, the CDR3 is TGTGCCAGCAGTTACTCCGGACTAGCGGGAGAGACCCAGTACTTC. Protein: CASSYSGLAGETQYF.